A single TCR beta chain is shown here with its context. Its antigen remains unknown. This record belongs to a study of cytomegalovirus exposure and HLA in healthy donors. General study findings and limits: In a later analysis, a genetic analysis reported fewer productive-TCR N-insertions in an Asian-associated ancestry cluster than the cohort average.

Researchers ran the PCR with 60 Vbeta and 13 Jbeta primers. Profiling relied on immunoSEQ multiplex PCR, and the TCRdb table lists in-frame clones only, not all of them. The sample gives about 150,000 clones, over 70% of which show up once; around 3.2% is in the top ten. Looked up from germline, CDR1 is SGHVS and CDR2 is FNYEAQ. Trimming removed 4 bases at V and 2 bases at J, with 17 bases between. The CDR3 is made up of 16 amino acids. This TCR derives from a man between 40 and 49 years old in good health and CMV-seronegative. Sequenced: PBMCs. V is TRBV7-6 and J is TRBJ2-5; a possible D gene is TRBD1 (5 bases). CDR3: CASSSGHNTLQETQYF. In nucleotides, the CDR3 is TGTGCCAGCAGCTCCGGACACAACACTTTACAAGAGACCCAGTACTTC.